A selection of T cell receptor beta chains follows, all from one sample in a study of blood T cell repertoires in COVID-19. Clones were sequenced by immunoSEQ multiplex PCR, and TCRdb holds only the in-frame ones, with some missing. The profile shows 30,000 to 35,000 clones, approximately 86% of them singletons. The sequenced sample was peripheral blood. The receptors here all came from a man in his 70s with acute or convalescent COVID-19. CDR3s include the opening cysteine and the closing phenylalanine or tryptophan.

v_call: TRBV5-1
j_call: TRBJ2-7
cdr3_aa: CASSALTAGPSHEQYF

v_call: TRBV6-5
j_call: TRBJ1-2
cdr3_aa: CASSYSRAKNYGYTF

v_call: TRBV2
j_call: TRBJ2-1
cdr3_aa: CASSEARSVNEQFF

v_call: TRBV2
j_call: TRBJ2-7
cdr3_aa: CASSEAGQGWNEQYF

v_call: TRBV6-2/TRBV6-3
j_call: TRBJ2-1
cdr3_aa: CASSYGQGSNEQFF

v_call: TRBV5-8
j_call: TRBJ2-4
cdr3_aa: CASSRQGYIQYF

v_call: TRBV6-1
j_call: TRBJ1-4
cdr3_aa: CASSEPGPLSQVEKLFF

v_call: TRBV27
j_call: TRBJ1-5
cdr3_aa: CASTDRPGSNQPQHF

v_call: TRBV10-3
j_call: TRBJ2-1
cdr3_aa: CAISGQSGANNEQFF

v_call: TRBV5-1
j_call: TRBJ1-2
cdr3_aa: CASSLDGRLSDGYTF

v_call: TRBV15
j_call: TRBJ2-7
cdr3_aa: CATTRQGNYEQYF

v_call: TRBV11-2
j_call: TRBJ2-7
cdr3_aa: CASSFSTGTGVYEQYF

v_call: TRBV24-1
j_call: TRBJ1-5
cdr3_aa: CATSDFSDQPQHF

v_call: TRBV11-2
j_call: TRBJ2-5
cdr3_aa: CASSITGVWETQYF

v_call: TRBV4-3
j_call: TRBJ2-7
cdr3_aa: CASSQVGGTYEQYF

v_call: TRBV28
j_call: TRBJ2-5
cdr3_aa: CASRTAGVAETQYF

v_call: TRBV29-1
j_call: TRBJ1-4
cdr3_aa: CSVGGQGASGEKLFF

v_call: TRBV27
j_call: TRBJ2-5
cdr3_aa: CASSPPTSAGETQYF

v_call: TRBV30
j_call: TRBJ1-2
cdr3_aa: CAWGRDRPYGYTF

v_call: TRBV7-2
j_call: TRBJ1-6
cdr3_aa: CASSVTGGNSPLHF

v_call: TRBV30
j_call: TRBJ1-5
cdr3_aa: CAWSAGTGVGQPQHF

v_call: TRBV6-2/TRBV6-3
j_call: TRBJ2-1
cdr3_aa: CASSYLEGLYNEQFF

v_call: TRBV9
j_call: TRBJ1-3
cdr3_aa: CASSVDPGGTGNTIYF

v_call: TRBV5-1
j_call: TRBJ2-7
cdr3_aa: CASSEPGGEQYF

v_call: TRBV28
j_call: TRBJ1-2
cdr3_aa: CASSSGQGGYGYTF

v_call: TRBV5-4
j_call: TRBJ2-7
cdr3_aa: CASSPHIRDTYEQYF

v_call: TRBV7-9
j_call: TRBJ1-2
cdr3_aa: CASSLAEPLDRGGGYTF

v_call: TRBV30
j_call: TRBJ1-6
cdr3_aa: CAWSVLVGQESNSPLHF

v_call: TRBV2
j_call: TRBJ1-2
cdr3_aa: CASSGDQRGGLGYTF

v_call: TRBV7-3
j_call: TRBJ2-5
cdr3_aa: CASSPQGGETQYF

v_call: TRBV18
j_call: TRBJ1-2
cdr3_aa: CASSPTGAGYTF

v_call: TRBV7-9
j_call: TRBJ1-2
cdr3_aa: CASSLGQGWDYGYTF

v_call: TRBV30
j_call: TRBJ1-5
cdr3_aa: CAWKQGAYQPQHF

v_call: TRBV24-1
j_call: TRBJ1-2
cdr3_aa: CATSDWTGVGYGYTF

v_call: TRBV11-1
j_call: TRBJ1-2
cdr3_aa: CASSPILGTGIYGYTF

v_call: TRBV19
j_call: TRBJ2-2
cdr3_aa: CATTEDRANTGELFF

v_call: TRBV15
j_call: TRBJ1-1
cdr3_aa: CATSRDRGNTEAFF

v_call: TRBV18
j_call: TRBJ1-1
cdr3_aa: CASSPNRDVTEAFF

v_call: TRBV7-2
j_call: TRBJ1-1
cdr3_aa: CASSPGQGRSAFF

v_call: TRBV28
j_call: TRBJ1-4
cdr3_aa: CASRSQGVWEKLFF

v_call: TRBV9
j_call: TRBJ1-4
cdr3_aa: CASSESGQAKGKLFF

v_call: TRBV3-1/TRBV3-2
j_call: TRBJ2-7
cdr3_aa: CASSQGPSGSFYEQYF

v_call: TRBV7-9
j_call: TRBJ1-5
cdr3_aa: CASSLARDQPQHF

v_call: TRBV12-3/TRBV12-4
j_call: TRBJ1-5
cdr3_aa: CASSEIREAQHF

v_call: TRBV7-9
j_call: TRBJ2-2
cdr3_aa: CASSPVGTGELFF

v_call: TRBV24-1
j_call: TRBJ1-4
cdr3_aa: CATSGPVVEKLFF

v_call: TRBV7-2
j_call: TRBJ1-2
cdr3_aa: CASSLDGSSNYGYTF

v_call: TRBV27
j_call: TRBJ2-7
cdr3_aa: CASSFGTSGIYEQYF

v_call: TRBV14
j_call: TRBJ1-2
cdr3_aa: CASSQYDRGGYTF

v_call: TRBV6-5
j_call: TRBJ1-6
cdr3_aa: CASSQDRTISSPLHF

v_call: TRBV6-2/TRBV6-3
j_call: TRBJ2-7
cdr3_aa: CASSTTGGTSAEQYF

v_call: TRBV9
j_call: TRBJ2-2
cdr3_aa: CASSVALAGAGELFF

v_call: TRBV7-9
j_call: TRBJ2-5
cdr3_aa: CASSLVRGGEETQYF

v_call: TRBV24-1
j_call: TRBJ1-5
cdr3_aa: CATSDFSLSQPQHF

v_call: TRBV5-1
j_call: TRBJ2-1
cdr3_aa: CASSLRTSGGNEQFF

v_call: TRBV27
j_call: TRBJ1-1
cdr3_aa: CASSLSRWGTGGPEAFF

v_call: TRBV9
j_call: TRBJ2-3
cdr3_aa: CASSVAREKATTDTQYF